The 8 T cell receptor beta chains below come from one sample, sequenced in a study of shared clonotypes between healthy human individuals. The repertoire was sequenced with immunoSEQ multiplex PCR; TCRdb's copy has only in-frame clones and lacks some. The sample has around 2.3 million clones, 95% seen once. Input material: naive CD4+ T cells sorted from blood. Described subset: CD45RA+ positively selected. These receptors originate from a man between 18 and 35 years old in good health.

The chain links TRBV6-6 to TRBJ2-1; no clear D gene. This CDR3 is built from 13 residues. From germline, CDR1 is MNHNY and CDR2 SVGAGI (reference sequence). V was clipped by 8 bases and J by 2 bases, with 10 bases between them. The CDR3 region is CASGGGTYNEQFF. In DNA form, the CDR3 reads TGTGCCAGCGGCGGCGGCACCTACAATGAGCAGTTCTTC.

The chain employs TRBV5-4 and TRBJ1-2; 8 nucleotides agree with TRBD1. Germline loops: CDR1 SGHNT, CDR2 YYREEE (reference sequence). This CDR3 comprises 14 residues. V shed 1 base, J shed 8 bases, and the junction held 7 bases outside the gene matches. CDR3 amino acids: CASSLSLTGEGYTF. The CDR3 region has the DNA TGTGCCAGCAGCTTGTCCCTGACAGGGGAAGGCTACACCTTC.

This chain joins TRBV19 and TRBJ2-7; 7 nucleotides align to TRBD2. The CDR3 covers 13 residues. Germline assignment: CDR1 LNHDA and CDR2 SQIVND (reference sequence). V shed 3 bases, J shed 7 bases, and the junction held 6 bases outside the gene matches. CDR3 in DNA: TGTGCCAGTAGTATGGCGGGAGTCCGGGAGCAGTACTTC. Encoded protein: CASSMAGVREQYF.

The chain has TRBV2 and TRBJ2-2; D perhaps matches TRBD2 (6 bases). CDR3 length: 17 residues. Trimming removed 3 bases at V and 1 base at J, with 15 bases between. Germline V gene sequence: CDR1 SNHLY, CDR2 FYNNEI. Here the CDR3 reads CASSDRLRDWNTGELFF. Written as DNA, the CDR3 is TGTGCCAGCAGTGATAGGCTTCGGGACTGGAACACCGGGGAGCTGTTTTTT.

To note about this clone: The sample contains more than one DNA sequence encoding this CDR3. The gene calls are TRBV6-5 and TRBJ2-6; D gene unclear. The CDR3 is 16 residues long. The germline gives CDR1 MNHEY, CDR2 SVGAGI. The V gene lost 0 bases and the J gene lost 0 bases, with 6 bases spanning the gap. CDR3 DNA sequence: TGTGCCAGCAGTTACTCGAGAAGCTCTGGGGCCAACGTCCTGACTTTC. This sequence encodes CASSYSRSSGANVLTF.

The V and J genes are TRBV6-4 and TRBJ2-1; 12 nucleotides agree with TRBD2. There are 16 residues in the CDR3. Germline-derived CDR1 and CDR2 are MRHNA and SNTAGT. Unmatched junction bases numbered 12, after V lost 6 bases and J lost 9 bases. The CDR3 DNA reads as TGTGCCAGCAGCCGGACTAGCGGGACGTATATAGGTGAGCAGTTCTTC. It is translated as CASSRTSGTYIGEQFF.

V and J are TRBV6-6 and TRBJ1-2; D may be TRBD1 (5 bases). The CDR3 totals 15 residues. Germline V gene data show CDR1 as MNHNY and CDR2 as SVGAGI (reference sequence). V shed 0 bases and J shed 2 bases, with 10 bases lying between them. CDR3 loop: CASSYSRVDNYGYTF. In nucleotides, the CDR3 is TGTGCCAGCAGTTACTCCAGGGTGGACAACTATGGCTACACCTTC.

The rearrangement links TRBV30 to TRBJ2-5; D is unclear. The germline V gene has CDR1 GTSNPN and CDR2 SVGIG (reference sequence). The length of the CDR3 is 14 residues. The V gene lost 2 bases and the J gene lost 4 bases, with 14 bases spanning the gap. For the CDR3, the DNA is TGTGCCTGGAGTAGATTCCCCCCGCGAGAGACCCAGTACTTC. Its protein is CAWSRFPPRETQYF. The full variable domain, in which reference TRBV30 and TRBJ2-5 provide the parts outside the CDR3, is SQTIHQWPATLVQPVGSPLSLECTVEGTSNPNLYWYRQAAGRGLQLLFYSVGIGQISSEVPQNLSASRPQDRQFILSSKKLLLSDSGFYLCAWSRFPPRETQYFGPGTRLLVL.